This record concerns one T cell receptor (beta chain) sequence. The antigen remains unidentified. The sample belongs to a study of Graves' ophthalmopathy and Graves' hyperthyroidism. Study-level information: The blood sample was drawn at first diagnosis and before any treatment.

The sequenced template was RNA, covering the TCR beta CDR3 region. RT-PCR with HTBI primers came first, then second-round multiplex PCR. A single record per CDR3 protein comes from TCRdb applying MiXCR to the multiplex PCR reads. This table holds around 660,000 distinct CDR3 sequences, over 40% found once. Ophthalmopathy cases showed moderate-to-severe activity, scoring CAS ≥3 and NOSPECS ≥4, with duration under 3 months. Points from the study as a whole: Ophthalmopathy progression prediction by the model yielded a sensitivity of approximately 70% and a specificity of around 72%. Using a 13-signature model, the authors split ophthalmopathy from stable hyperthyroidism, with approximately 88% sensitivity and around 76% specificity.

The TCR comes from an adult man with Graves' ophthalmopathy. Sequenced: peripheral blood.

The CDR3 nucleotides read TGCGCCAGCAGCCAAGAGGGGGGCACAACCTACGAGCAGTACTTC. It codes for CASSQEGGTTYEQYF. The chain uses TRBV4-1 and TRBJ2-7; D may correspond to TRBD1 or TRBD2 (6 bases each). The ends were cut back, 0 bases at V and 2 bases at J, with 11 bases in the middle. CDR1 is MGHRA, CDR2 YSYEKL, per germline. The CDR3 has 15 amino acids.